The present TCR beta chain was sequenced within a study of T cells in Graves' hyperthyroidism and ophthalmopathy. The source material, RNA transcripts, was used to amplify TCR beta CDR3 regions. Carried out on the TCR CDR3, a first-round RT-PCR used the HTBI primer set. TCRdb used MiXCR to reprocess the multiplex PCR reads, holding one entry per CDR3 protein. The data contain hundreds of thousands of distinct CDR3 sequences, around 16% of them singletons. On this clonotype itself: A much larger clonotype is one base distant, so this may be a read error.

The CDR3 is made up of 17 amino acids. Trimming removed 2 bases from V and 5 bases from J, with 20 bases in between. CDR1 and CDR2 from the germline V gene are SGHRS and YFSETQ. Sequencing was performed on blood. The sequence was obtained from a woman under 40 with Graves' hyperthyroidism. The genes are TRBV5-1 and TRBJ2-1; no clear D gene. CDR3 protein: CASSFAVRARTDNEQFF. The CDR3 coding sequence is TGCGCCAGCAGCTTTGCGGTTCGGGCTAGAACGGACAATGAGCAGTTCTTC. Based on the CDR3 plus reference TRBV5-1 and TRBJ2-1, the full variable domain is KAGVTQTPRYLIKTRGQQVTLSCSPISGHRSVSWYQQTPGQGLQFLFEYFSETQRNKGNFPGRFSGRQFSNSRSEMNVSTLELGDSALYLCASSFAVRARTDNEQFFGPGTRLTVL.